Detailed here is one T cell receptor (beta chain). The antigen it binds to is not known. No base quality information exists; no much larger clone differs at one position. This specimen comes from a study of identical twins (dated by TCRdb to the mid-2010s). Broadly, across the study: To test whether fetal clonotypes persist, this study deep-sequenced TCR alpha and beta repertoires from monozygotic twins, from unrelated adults of various ages, and from cord blood. Replicate twin experiments were performed at different times using different library preparation protocols to rule out contamination. Broader findings and caveats from the paper: Because the same donors could not be followed over many years, the conclusions relied on cross-sectional statistical analysis. Compared with coincidental sharing between unrelated individuals, an excess of low generation-probability sequences was observed among out-of-frame TCR alpha sequences shared between twins. Recombination models systematically underestimated out-of-frame TCR alpha sharing in monozygotic twins but agreed with sharing between unrelated individuals. Invariant T cells such as MAIT and iNKT could partly confound zero-insertion analyses, although diverse VJ usage argued against such confounding for most clonotypes. The excess sharing between twins in beta out-of-frame sequences was weaker because fewer shared sequences reduced the signal-to-noise ratio. Abundant cord blood beta clonotypes had fewer insertions, young adult naive repertoires showed a similar but weaker trend, and memory repertoires showed no such trend.

V gives up 2 bases and J gives up 1 base, and the segment between their germline ends measures 9 bases. For CDR1 and CDR2, the germline V gene lists MNHEY and SVGEGT. The CDR3 goes from the cysteine to the phenylalanine over 15 residues. The sequence is cut down to CDR3 DNA, 45 bases in frame from base 1. Libraries were built with 5' RACE. The instrument was an Illumina HiSeq 2000. A universal primer binding site was added through template switching, and the final cDNA carried a unique molecular identifier so that TCR cDNA molecules could be counted accurately. Specific primers in the conserved constant-segment region were used to synthesize first-strand cDNA for TCR alpha and beta chains. Each cDNA library was double barcoded, with a SMART-Mk sample barcode plus Illumina barcodes, to control for contamination. Two successive PCR steps introduced TruSeq adapter sequences along with Illumina sample barcodes. Sequencing of the TCR alpha and beta cDNA libraries was done on the Illumina HiSeq platform using custom primers. In the source study's methods: Unique molecular identifiers were extracted from raw reads with MiGEC, and CDR3 positions were determined with MiXCR. For each individual, recombination models were inferred using an EM algorithm with the repgenHMM and IGoR tools. Shared clonotype analysis was performed with the tcR package in R, normalizing sharing by the product of cloneset sizes. To study raw recombination free of thymic and clonal selection effects, out-of-frame nonproductive sequences were analyzed. The public reads were run again by TCRdb, first through fastp at Q25 and then through MiXCR, and only productive beta chains were kept. Duplicate CDR3 protein sequences are folded into a single record with the most common DNA and genes. The V and J calls and clone size are TCRdb's, not the authors'. This sample gives about 190,000 distinct CDR3 sequences in total; 15% to 20% of them show up just once. 35% to 45% of the sample goes to the ten largest clones.

Every donor was a healthy Caucasian. The twin cohort comprised three pairs of female monozygotic twins, all aged roughly 18 to 29 years. Positive isolation kits from Invitrogen were used to isolate the CD4+ and CD8+ T cell populations. In addition, the sample was reused for a study of T cells expressing NK-cell markers. According to the second study: In sorted CD3+CD56+NKG2C+, CD3+CD56+NKG2C- and CD3+CD56-NKG2C+ T-cell subsets from eight donors, TCR beta-chain repertoires were profiled. Among the eight sequenced donors, only one was HCMV-seronegative, while the other seven were HCMV-seropositive. In several experiments an anti-gammadeltaTCR antibody was added to restrict sorting to alphabetaTCR-expressing T cells. In six donors, the dominant CD3+CD56+NKG2C+ clonotypes ranked among the top 10 CD8+ clonotypes, making up about 1.0-7.5% of CD8+ T cells. Those dominant clonotypes were again the most abundant among CD3+CD56-NKG2C+ cells in a few donors, at about 25-65%. It remained unclear whether the expanded NKG2C-expressing T cell clones were specific for HCMV antigens. All eight donors whose samples were sequenced were randomly selected healthy volunteers, three of them men and five women. A commercial ELISA kit detecting HCMV-specific IgG in serum was used to determine HCMV serostatus. MIGEC handled demultiplexing of the reads and grouping by UMI, while MiTCR was used to assemble and quantify clonotypes. To exclude erroneous sequences, any TCR cDNA sequence not supported by at least two reads was discarded. The tcR package was used for downstream repertoire analysis, and clonotypes were matched across fractions by CDR3 nucleotide sequence plus V segment. VDJmatch was used to annotate antigen specificity against VDJdb, with one amino acid substitution allowed in CDR3.

This sequence was found in a woman younger than 30 in good health. Sequencing was carried out using CD8+ T cells sorted from blood. The chain uses TRBV6-2 or TRBV6-3 and TRBJ1-5, with the identity of the D gene unclear. The CDR3 reads CASSYPPISNQPQHF. The nucleotide sequence reads as follows: TGTGCCAGCAGTTACCCCCCCATAAGCAATCAGCCCCAGCATTTT.